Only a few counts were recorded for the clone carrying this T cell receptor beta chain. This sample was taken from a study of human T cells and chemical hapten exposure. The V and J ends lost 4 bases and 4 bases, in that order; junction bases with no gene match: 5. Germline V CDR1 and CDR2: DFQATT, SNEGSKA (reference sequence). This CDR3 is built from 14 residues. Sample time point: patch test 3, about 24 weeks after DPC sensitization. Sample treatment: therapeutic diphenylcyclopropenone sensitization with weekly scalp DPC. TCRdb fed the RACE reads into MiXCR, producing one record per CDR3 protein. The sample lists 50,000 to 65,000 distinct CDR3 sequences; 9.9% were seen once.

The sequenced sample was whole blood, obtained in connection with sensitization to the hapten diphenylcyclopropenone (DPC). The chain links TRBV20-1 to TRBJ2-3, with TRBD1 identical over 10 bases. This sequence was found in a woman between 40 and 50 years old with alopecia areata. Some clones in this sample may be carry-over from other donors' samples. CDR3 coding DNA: TGCAGTGCTATGCGACAGGGGGCGGCAGATACGCAGTATTTT. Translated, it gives CSAMRQGAADTQYF.